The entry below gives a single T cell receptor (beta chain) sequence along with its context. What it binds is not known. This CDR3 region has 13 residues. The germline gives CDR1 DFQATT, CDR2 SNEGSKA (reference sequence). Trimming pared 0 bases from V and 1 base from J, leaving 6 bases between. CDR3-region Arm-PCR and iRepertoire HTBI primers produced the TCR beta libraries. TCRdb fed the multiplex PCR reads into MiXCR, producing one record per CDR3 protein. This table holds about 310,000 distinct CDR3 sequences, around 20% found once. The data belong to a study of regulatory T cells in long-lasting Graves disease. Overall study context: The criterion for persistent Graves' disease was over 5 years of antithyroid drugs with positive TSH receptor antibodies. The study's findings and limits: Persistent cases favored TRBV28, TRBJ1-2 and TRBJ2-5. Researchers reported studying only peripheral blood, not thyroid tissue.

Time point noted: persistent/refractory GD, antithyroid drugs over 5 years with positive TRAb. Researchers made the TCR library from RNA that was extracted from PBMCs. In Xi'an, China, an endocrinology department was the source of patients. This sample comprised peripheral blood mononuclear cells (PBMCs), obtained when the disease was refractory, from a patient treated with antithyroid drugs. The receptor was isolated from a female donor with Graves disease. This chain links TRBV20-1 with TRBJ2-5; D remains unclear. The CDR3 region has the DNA TGCAGTGCTAGAGATGTGGGCCAAGAGACCCAGTACTTC. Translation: CSARDVGQETQYF.